The present T cell receptor beta chain was sequenced within a study of early T cells in non-severe SARS-CoV-2 infection. This CDR3 spans 12 amino acids. The ends were cut back, 5 bases at V and 4 bases at J, with 6 bases in the middle. CDR1 and CDR2 (germline): MNHEY, SVGEGT. This clonotype came up a few times. Unique molecular identifiers tagged individual cDNA molecules. TCRdb used MiXCR to reprocess the 5' RACE reads, holding one entry per CDR3 protein. This table has around 40,000 distinct CDR3 sequences, around 10% appearing once. The chain has TRBV6-2 or TRBV6-3 and TRBJ2-1; no reliable D call. The TCR sequence derives from an adult who was a healthcare worker with PCR-confirmed SARS-CoV-2 infection or an uninfected control (not recorded which). The sequencing sample was made of whole blood. CDR3 loop: CASSEEYNEQFF. The CDR3 DNA reads TGTGCCAGCAGTGAAGAATACAATGAGCAGTTCTTC.